Listed below are T cell receptor beta chains from one sample, sequenced in a study of blood T cell repertoires in COVID-19. Clones were sequenced by immunoSEQ multiplex PCR, and TCRdb holds only the in-frame ones, with some missing. The table lists roughly 82,000 clones, more than 75% of them singletons. Material for sequencing was peripheral blood. The receptor set was obtained from a man aged 60 to 69 with acute or convalescent COVID-19. CDR3s include the opening cysteine and the closing phenylalanine or tryptophan. A D gene is named only where the DNA matches it firmly. Only some rows state a clone size, as once, few, many or a class for expanded clones.

cdr3_aa,cdr3_nt,clone_size,d_call,j_call,v_call
CASGTDGTRGNEQFF,TGTGCCAGCGGGACCGACGGGACTAGGGGGAATGAGCAGTTCTTC,-,TRBD2,TRBJ2-1,TRBV7-2
CASSSGVAGYNEQFF,TGTGCCAGCAGCTCCGGGGTAGCGGGCTACAATGAGCAGTTCTTC,-,TRBD2,TRBJ2-1,TRBV13
CASSPIRSGGMNTEAFF,TGTGCCAGCAGCCCGATCCGTTCGGGAGGGATGAACACTGAAGCTTTCTTT,few,-,TRBJ1-1,TRBV28
CAITGGQGNSPLHF,TGTGCCATCACGGGGGGACAGGGTAATTCACCCCTCCACTTT,once,TRBD1,TRBJ1-6,TRBV10-3
CASSERPQQTTGELFF,TGTGCCAGTAGTGAACGCCCCCAACAGACCACCGGGGAGCTGTTTTTT,-,-,TRBJ2-2,TRBV19
CATSTGGYGYTF,TGTGCCACCAGCACAGGGGGCTATGGCTACACCTTC,-,TRBD1,TRBJ1-2,TRBV15
CASNMGGTGPYEQYF,TGTGCCAGCAACATGGGGGGGACAGGGCCCTACGAGCAGTACTTC,-,TRBD1,TRBJ2-7,TRBV5-4
CASSQEWAGGHEQYF,TGTGCCAGCAGCCAAGAATGGGCGGGGGGGCACGAGCAGTACTTC,-,TRBD2,TRBJ2-7,TRBV4-2
CASSADRGRGYEQYF,TGTGCCAGCAGCGCGGACAGGGGGCGCGGGTACGAGCAGTACTTC,-,TRBD1,TRBJ2-7,TRBV6-5
CASSGQPNTEAFF,TGTGCCAGCAGCGGACAGCCGAACACTGAAGCTTTCTTT,-,-,TRBJ1-1,TRBV11-2
CASSPLTGIRNEQFF,TGTGCCAGCAGTCCACTCACAGGAATCAGAAATGAGCAGTTCTTC,-,-,TRBJ2-1,TRBV28
CASSPRTGTDLTTDYTF,TGTGCCAGCTCACCACGGACAGGGACAGACCTAACAACTGACTACACCTTC,-,TRBD1,TRBJ1-2,TRBV18
CAWSRLAGGETQYF,TGTGCCTGGAGTCGACTGGCAGGAGGAGAGACCCAGTACTTC,-,-,TRBJ2-5,TRBV30
CASSQSGGKLFF,TGCGCCAGCAGCCAATCCGGGGGGAAACTGTTTTTT,-,-,TRBJ1-4,TRBV4-3
CASSHAGSGNTIYF,TGTGCCAGCAGCCACGCGGGCTCTGGAAACACCATATATTTT,-,-,TRBJ1-3,TRBV7-2
CASLRTGSYDYGYTF,TGTGCCAGCCTCAGGACAGGGTCGTATGACTATGGCTACACCTTC,-,TRBD1,TRBJ1-2,TRBV19
CASSPPRGTAGQETQYF,TGTGCCAGCTCTCCACCCCGCGGGACTGCTGGCCAAGAGACCCAGTACTTC,-,-,TRBJ2-5,TRBV18
CASSENSLTGELFF,TGTGCCAGCAGTGAGAACAGTCTTACCGGGGAGCTGTTTTTT,-,-,TRBJ2-2,TRBV2
CATSERPGLAGAGEQFF,TGTGCCACCAGTGAGCGCCCGGGACTAGCGGGAGCGGGTGAGCAGTTCTTC,-,TRBD2,TRBJ2-1,TRBV24-1
CASSLDQGSGNTIYF,TGTGCCAGCAGCTTGGATCAGGGTTCTGGAAACACCATATATTTT,few,-,TRBJ1-3,TRBV7-2
CASSSWGGRSNQPQHF,TGTGCCAGCAGCTCCTGGGGGGGAAGAAGCAATCAGCCCCAGCATTTT,-,-,TRBJ1-5,TRBV7-8
CASSPSSGVADTQYF,TGTGCCAGCAGCCCCTCTAGCGGGGTAGCAGATACGCAGTATTTT,few,TRBD2,TRBJ2-3,TRBV9
CASSVGTELVGEQYF,TGTGCCAGCAGCGTAGGTACCGAACTAGTAGGCGAGCAGTACTTC,-,-,TRBJ2-7,TRBV9
CASSYSIANTQYF,TGTGCCAGCAGTTACTCGATAGCTAATACGCAGTATTTT,-,-,TRBJ2-3,TRBV6-5
CASSYGLAGGDEQFF,TGTGCCAGCAGTTACGGGCTAGCGGGGGGCGATGAGCAGTTCTTC,-,TRBD2,TRBJ2-1,TRBV6-5
CASSSGGAGGYEQYF,TGTGCCAGCAGCTCGGGAGGGGCGGGCGGCTACGAGCAGTACTTC,-,TRBD2,TRBJ2-7,TRBV7-2
CASSYGGNTEAFF,TGTGCCAGCAGTTACGGCGGGAACACTGAAGCTTTCTTT,-,-,TRBJ1-1,TRBV6-5
CASSLNAGLAGGGTQYF,TGTGCCAGCAGCTTAAACGCGGGGCTAGCGGGAGGAGGGACCCAGTACTTC,-,TRBD2,TRBJ2-5,TRBV7-2
CSARDLDEQYF,TGCAGTGCTAGAGATCTAGACGAGCAGTACTTC,-,-,TRBJ2-7,TRBV20-1
CASSVPGQGVYEQYF,TGTGCCAGCAGTGTCCCGGGACAGGGGGTATACGAGCAGTACTTC,-,TRBD1,TRBJ2-7,TRBV27
CASSPPSRETQYF,TGTGCCAGCAGTCCCCCCAGTCGAGAGACCCAGTACTTC,-,-,TRBJ2-5,TRBV27
CASSSSSDRGLGYTF,TGTGCCAGCAGTTCCTCCTCGGACAGGGGGCTTGGCTACACCTTC,few,TRBD1,TRBJ1-2,TRBV6-5
CASSTGLAGGEQYF,TGTGCCAGCAGCACGGGACTAGCGGGAGGCGAGCAGTACTTC,-,TRBD2,TRBJ2-7,TRBV11-3
CASSKGGLVSSGANVLTF,TGTGCCAGCAGCAAAGGAGGGTTAGTAAGCTCTGGGGCCAACGTCCTGACTTTC,-,-,TRBJ2-6,TRBV21-1
CASSILGAQQSEQFF,TGTGCCAGCAGCATCCTGGGAGCTCAGCAGAGTGAGCAGTTCTTC,-,-,TRBJ2-1,TRBV7-2
CASALENQPQHF,TGTGCCAGCGCTCTGGAGAATCAGCCCCAGCATTTT,once,-,TRBJ1-5,TRBV28
CASSPSMALESKEQFF,TGTGCCAGCTCACCATCGATGGCCCTGGAGTCTAAGGAGCAGTTCTTC,-,-,TRBJ2-1,TRBV18
CASSFAPPGQGGNTIYF,TGTGCCAGTAGTTTCGCCCCCCCGGGACAGGGAGGAAACACCATATATTTT,-,TRBD1,TRBJ1-3,TRBV19
CASSSDRGMNTEAFF,TGTGCCAGCTCCTCGGACAGGGGAATGAACACTGAAGCTTTCTTT,-,TRBD1,TRBJ1-1,TRBV18
CASSLWSAPYNEQFF,TGTGCCAGCAGTTTATGGAGCGCTCCCTACAATGAGCAGTTCTTC,-,-,TRBJ2-1,TRBV27
CASRDRPNTGELFF,TGTGCCAGCAGGGACAGGCCGAACACCGGGGAGCTGTTTTTT,-,TRBD1,TRBJ2-2,TRBV6-6
CASSRQGGGEQYF,TGTGCCAGCAGCCGACAGGGGGGGGGTGAGCAGTACTTC,-,TRBD1,TRBJ2-7,TRBV11-2
CASSSVADTQYF,TGTGCCAGCAGCTCCGTTGCAGATACGCAGTATTTT,-,-,TRBJ2-3,TRBV7-2
CATSRARETVITGELFF,TGTGCCACCAGCAGAGCCCGGGAGACAGTGATCACCGGGGAGCTGTTTTTT,once,-,TRBJ2-2,TRBV15
CASTGGTGNTIYF,TGTGCCAGCACAGGGGGCACAGGAAACACCATATATTTT,-,TRBD1,TRBJ1-3,TRBV2
CATSSGQLRGNTIYF,TGTGCCACCAGCAGTGGACAGTTGAGAGGAAACACCATATATTTT,-,-,TRBJ1-3,TRBV15
CASSSTGLLNTEAFF,TGTGCCAGCAGTTCCACAGGGTTATTGAACACTGAAGCTTTCTTT,-,-,TRBJ1-1,TRBV28
CASSSQQGVTGELFF,TGTGCCAGCAGCTCACAACAGGGGGTTACCGGGGAGCTGTTTTTT,-,TRBD1,TRBJ2-2,TRBV11-2